Listed below are T cell receptor beta chains from one sample, sequenced in a study of T cell changes during pregnancy in multiple sclerosis. The table came from immunoSEQ multiplex PCR; TCRdb's copy has only in-frame clones and leaves some out. The sample has about 53,000 clones; about 90% are singletons. The sample here was CD4+ T cells from peripheral blood mononuclear cells, taken in the third trimester of pregnancy. All receptors derive from a female donor with multiple sclerosis, enrolled in a pregnancy study. The CDR3 runs from the conserved cysteine through the conserved F or W. The D gene is left open where the match is weak. Not all rows give a size; the values are once, few, many and, for expanded clones, a class.

clone size: .
D gene: TRBD1
V gene: TRBV7-3
J gene: TRBJ2-2
CDR3 protein: CASSLQTGPGELFF
CDR3 DNA: TGTGCCAGCAGCCTCCAGACAGGGCCCGGGGAGCTGTTTTTT

clone size: .
D gene: TRBD1
V gene: TRBV29-1
J gene: TRBJ1-1
CDR3 protein: CSAGTGVDTEAFF
CDR3 DNA: TGCAGCGCCGGGACAGGGGTAGACACTGAAGCTTTCTTT

clone size: .
D gene: TRBD1
V gene: TRBV6-5
J gene: TRBJ2-7
CDR3 protein: CASSTRGEQYF
CDR3 DNA: TGTGCCAGCAGTACCAGGGGGGAGCAGTACTTC

clone size: once
D gene: TRBD1
V gene: TRBV27
J gene: TRBJ1-1
CDR3 protein: CASSLGTGWGTEAFF
CDR3 DNA: TGTGCCAGCAGTTTAGGGACAGGGTGGGGCACTGAAGCTTTCTTT

clone size: .
D gene: TRBD1
V gene: TRBV6-5
J gene: TRBJ1-1
CDR3 protein: CASSRDSLNKVAFF
CDR3 DNA: TGTGCCAGCAGCCGGGACAGTCTGAACAAGGTGGCTTTCTTT

clone size: .
D gene: TRBD2
V gene: TRBV30
J gene: TRBJ2-1
CDR3 protein: CAWNRGVGNEQFF
CDR3 DNA: TGTGCCTGGAACCGGGGGGTTGGCAATGAGCAGTTCTTC

clone size: .
D gene: .
V gene: TRBV7-3
J gene: TRBJ2-3
CDR3 protein: CASSWGGPQDTQYF
CDR3 DNA: TGTGCCAGCAGTTGGGGGGGGCCGCAAGATACGCAGTATTTT

clone size: .
D gene: .
V gene: TRBV27
J gene: TRBJ2-7
CDR3 protein: CASSLGSGWDEQYF
CDR3 DNA: TGTGCCAGCAGTTTAGGGTCAGGGTGGGACGAGCAGTACTTC

clone size: .
D gene: .
V gene: TRBV29-1
J gene: TRBJ1-2
CDR3 protein: CSVEPTDRRGGYTF
CDR3 DNA: TGCAGCGTTGAACCCACCGACAGGAGAGGAGGCTACACCTTC

clone size: .
D gene: .
V gene: TRBV13
J gene: TRBJ1-6
CDR3 protein: CASSYGGKDSPLHF
CDR3 DNA: TGTGCCAGCAGCTACGGGGGGAAGGATTCACCCCTCCACTTT

clone size: once
D gene: TRBD1
V gene: TRBV6-6
J gene: TRBJ2-7
CDR3 protein: CASSYSGQGYEQYF
CDR3 DNA: TGTGCCAGCAGTTACTCGGGACAGGGCTACGAGCAGTACTTC

clone size: .
D gene: TRBD1
V gene: TRBV5-8
J gene: TRBJ1-1
CDR3 protein: CASSLVPGGEAFF
CDR3 DNA: TGTGCCAGCAGCTTGGTTCCAGGGGGTGAAGCTTTCTTT

clone size: .
D gene: TRBD1
V gene: TRBV6-9
J gene: TRBJ2-7
CDR3 protein: CASPPGGQGLYF
CDR3 DNA: TGTGCCAGCCCTCCCGGAGGACAGGGACTGTACTTC

clone size: .
D gene: .
V gene: TRBV30
J gene: TRBJ1-3
CDR3 protein: CARNGGAGNTIYF
CDR3 DNA: TGTGCCCGCAATGGGGGGGCTGGAAACACCATATATTTT

clone size: .
D gene: TRBD1
V gene: TRBV29-1
J gene: TRBJ2-3
CDR3 protein: CSVARTGALGDTQYF
CDR3 DNA: TGCAGCGTTGCTAGGACAGGGGCCCTTGGGGATACGCAGTATTTT

clone size: .
D gene: TRBD1
V gene: TRBV10-3
J gene: TRBJ1-2
CDR3 protein: CANVTGTGERLDYGYTF
CDR3 DNA: TGTGCCAATGTTACCGGGACAGGGGAAAGATTGGACTATGGCTACACCTTC

clone size: many
D gene: .
V gene: TRBV11-2
J gene: TRBJ1-2
CDR3 protein: CASSLGRDYTF
CDR3 DNA: TGTGCCAGCAGCTTAGGACGGGACTACACCTTC

clone size: .
D gene: TRBD1
V gene: TRBV5-8
J gene: TRBJ1-6
CDR3 protein: CATVNQDRANSPLHF
CDR3 DNA: TGTGCCACCGTTAACCAGGACAGGGCAAATTCACCCCTCCACTTT

clone size: few
D gene: .
V gene: TRBV5-7
J gene: TRBJ1-1
CDR3 protein: CASSFMNTEAFF
CDR3 DNA: TGTGCCAGCAGCTTTATGAACACTGAAGCTTTCTTT

clone size: .
D gene: .
V gene: TRBV14
J gene: TRBJ2-7
CDR3 protein: CASRSRFAYEQYF
CDR3 DNA: TGTGCCAGCAGGAGCCGATTTGCGTACGAGCAGTACTTC

clone size: .
D gene: TRBD1
V gene: TRBV29-1
J gene: TRBJ1-2
CDR3 protein: CSVFNRGDYGYTF
CDR3 DNA: TGCAGCGTTTTTAACAGGGGTGACTATGGCTACACCTTC

clone size: .
D gene: .
V gene: TRBV29-1
J gene: TRBJ1-1
CDR3 protein: CSALTGFTEAFF
CDR3 DNA: TGCAGCGCCCTAACAGGGTTCACTGAAGCTTTCTTT

clone size: .
D gene: .
V gene: TRBV9
J gene: TRBJ2-3
CDR3 protein: CASSAPGGHSGLDTQYF
CDR3 DNA: TGTGCCAGCAGCGCCCCGGGGGGCCATTCCGGCTTAGATACGCAGTATTTT

clone size: .
D gene: TRBD2
V gene: TRBV27
J gene: TRBJ2-3
CDR3 protein: CASSLFLAGRPDTQYF
CDR3 DNA: TGTGCCAGCAGTTTATTTCTAGCGGGGAGACCAGATACGCAGTATTTT

clone size: .
D gene: .
V gene: TRBV5-4
J gene: TRBJ1-5
CDR3 protein: CASRVQGSNQPQHF
CDR3 DNA: TGTGCCAGCAGGGTCCAGGGGAGCAATCAGCCCCAGCATTTT

clone size: .
D gene: TRBD2
V gene: TRBV11-2
J gene: TRBJ2-1
CDR3 protein: CASSLTRGGTSNEQFF
CDR3 DNA: TGTGCCAGCAGCTTAACGCGGGGGGGAACCTCCAATGAGCAGTTCTTC

clone size: .
D gene: .
V gene: TRBV29-1
J gene: TRBJ1-2
CDR3 protein: CSASIAYGYTF
CDR3 DNA: TGCAGCGCGAGCATCGCCTATGGCTACACCTTC

clone size: .
D gene: .
V gene: TRBV2
J gene: TRBJ1-5
CDR3 protein: CASTARMYSNQPQHF
CDR3 DNA: TGTGCCAGCACCGCCAGGATGTATAGCAATCAGCCCCAGCATTTT

clone size: .
D gene: .
V gene: TRBV6-5
J gene: TRBJ1-5
CDR3 protein: CASSYSSPISNQPQHF
CDR3 DNA: TGTGCCAGCAGTTACTCGAGCCCGATTAGCAATCAGCCCCAGCATTTT

clone size: .
D gene: TRBD1
V gene: TRBV7-3
J gene: TRBJ2-2
CDR3 protein: CASSQGQGSTGELFF
CDR3 DNA: TGTGCCAGCAGCCAAGGACAGGGGAGTACCGGGGAGCTGTTTTTT

clone size: .
D gene: TRBD1
V gene: TRBV7-2
J gene: TRBJ1-1
CDR3 protein: CASSLYRTGLNTEAFF
CDR3 DNA: TGTGCCAGCAGCTTATACCGGACAGGATTGAACACTGAAGCTTTCTTT

clone size: .
D gene: .
V gene: TRBV6-5
J gene: TRBJ1-5
CDR3 protein: CASSYGQFNQPQHF
CDR3 DNA: TGTGCCAGCAGTTATGGACAGTTCAATCAGCCCCAGCATTTT

clone size: .
D gene: .
V gene: TRBV2
J gene: TRBJ1-1
CDR3 protein: CASRGRGTEAFF
CDR3 DNA: TGTGCCAGCAGGGGCAGGGGAACTGAAGCTTTCTTT

clone size: .
D gene: TRBD1
V gene: TRBV4-1
J gene: TRBJ2-7
CDR3 protein: CASSQEGPRGRDYEQYF
CDR3 DNA: TGCGCCAGCAGCCAAGAGGGGCCCAGGGGGCGCGACTACGAGCAGTACTTC

clone size: .
D gene: .
V gene: TRBV2
J gene: TRBJ1-4
CDR3 protein: CASNRDGGLATNEKLFF
CDR3 DNA: TGTGCCAGCAACCGGGACGGGGGGCTCGCAACTAATGAAAAACTGTTTTTT

clone size: .
D gene: .
V gene: TRBV7-8
J gene: TRBJ2-7
CDR3 protein: CASSLAVRTAVYEQYF
CDR3 DNA: TGTGCCAGCAGCTTAGCAGTAAGGACAGCAGTCTACGAGCAGTACTTC

clone size: .
D gene: TRBD1
V gene: TRBV11-2
J gene: TRBJ1-1
CDR3 protein: CASSLTGGMNTEAFF
CDR3 DNA: TGTGCCAGCAGCTTAACAGGGGGAATGAACACTGAAGCTTTCTTT

clone size: few
D gene: .
V gene: TRBV6-6
J gene: TRBJ1-5
CDR3 protein: CASSSDSYSNQPQHF
CDR3 DNA: TGTGCCAGCAGTTCCGACAGTTATAGCAATCAGCCCCAGCATTTT

clone size: .
D gene: .
V gene: TRBV11-2
J gene: TRBJ1-2
CDR3 protein: CASSPPEGLGLGSYGYTF
CDR3 DNA: TGTGCCAGCAGCCCCCCTGAGGGCCTCGGGTTAGGTAGCTATGGCTACACCTTC

clone size: .
D gene: .
V gene: TRBV11-2
J gene: TRBJ2-1
CDR3 protein: CASSLVWGPTGEQFF
CDR3 DNA: TGTGCCAGCAGCTTAGTATGGGGGCCGACGGGCGAGCAGTTCTTC

clone size: .
D gene: .
V gene: TRBV4-2
J gene: TRBJ1-3
CDR3 protein: CASSQVPAQGGNTIYF
CDR3 DNA: TGTGCCAGCAGCCAAGTGCCGGCGCAGGGTGGAAACACCATATATTTT

clone size: once
D gene: .
V gene: TRBV25-1
J gene: TRBJ2-2
CDR3 protein: CASRGDSRLTGELFF
CDR3 DNA: TGTGCCAGCAGGGGGGACTCCCGTCTGACCGGGGAGCTGTTTTTT

clone size: .
D gene: .
V gene: TRBV5-4
J gene: TRBJ1-4
CDR3 protein: CASSLGGGYEKLFF
CDR3 DNA: TGTGCCAGCAGCTTGGGCGGGGGATACGAAAAACTGTTTTTT

clone size: .
D gene: .
V gene: TRBV29-1
J gene: TRBJ2-5
CDR3 protein: CSVGTTVKETQYF
CDR3 DNA: TGCAGCGTTGGTACTACCGTAAAAGAGACCCAGTACTTC

clone size: .
D gene: TRBD2
V gene: TRBV6-1
J gene: TRBJ2-7
CDR3 protein: CASSAGGLAGVAYEQYF
CDR3 DNA: TGTGCCAGCAGTGCAGGGGGACTAGCGGGGGTCGCCTACGAGCAGTACTTC

clone size: few
D gene: TRBD1
V gene: TRBV11-1
J gene: TRBJ2-7
CDR3 protein: CASSSGTGIYEQYF
CDR3 DNA: TGTGCCAGCAGCTCCGGGACAGGGATTTACGAGCAGTACTTC

clone size: .
D gene: .
V gene: TRBV6-1
J gene: TRBJ2-7
CDR3 protein: CASSGFDSPRQYF
CDR3 DNA: TGTGCCAGCAGCGGCTTCGACAGCCCTCGGCAGTACTTC

clone size: .
D gene: TRBD1
V gene: TRBV30
J gene: TRBJ1-3
CDR3 protein: CAWSPGQTNTIYF
CDR3 DNA: TGTGCCTGGAGTCCGGGACAGACAAACACCATATATTTT

clone size: .
D gene: .
V gene: TRBV11-2
J gene: TRBJ2-7
CDR3 protein: CASDNGVGYEQYF
CDR3 DNA: TGTGCCAGCGACAACGGGGTAGGCTACGAGCAGTACTTC

clone size: .
D gene: .
V gene: TRBV11-2
J gene: TRBJ1-6
CDR3 protein: CASSFWGPGGAPGNSPLHF
CDR3 DNA: TGTGCCAGCAGCTTTTGGGGCCCGGGGGGGGCGCCTGGGAATTCACCCCTCCACTTT

clone size: .
D gene: TRBD1
V gene: TRBV15
J gene: TRBJ1-2
CDR3 protein: CATSRDRQDRGEKGSYGYTF
CDR3 DNA: TGTGCCACCAGCAGAGATAGGCAGGACAGGGGGGAAAAAGGATCTTATGGCTACACCTTC

clone size: .
D gene: .
V gene: TRBV4-2
J gene: TRBJ2-2
CDR3 protein: CASSQVGQGMTGELFF
CDR3 DNA: TGTGCCAGCAGCCAAGTGGGCCAGGGTATGACCGGGGAGCTGTTTTTT

clone size: .
D gene: .
V gene: TRBV7-6
J gene: TRBJ2-5
CDR3 protein: CASSLDVEETQYF
CDR3 DNA: TGTGCCAGCAGCTTAGACGTGGAGGAGACCCAGTACTTC

clone size: .
D gene: TRBD2
V gene: TRBV2
J gene: TRBJ2-7
CDR3 protein: CASREAGLAGGPYEQYF
CDR3 DNA: TGTGCCAGCAGGGAGGCGGGACTAGCGGGGGGCCCCTACGAGCAGTACTTC

clone size: .
D gene: .
V gene: TRBV6-5
J gene: TRBJ1-6
CDR3 protein: CASALRRDSPLHF
CDR3 DNA: TGTGCCAGCGCCTTGCGGCGGGATTCACCCCTCCACTTT

clone size: .
D gene: .
V gene: TRBV6-6
J gene: TRBJ1-1
CDR3 protein: CASTVDRNTEAFF
CDR3 DNA: TGTGCCAGCACCGTAGACAGAAACACTGAAGCTTTCTTT

clone size: .
D gene: .
V gene: TRBV19
J gene: TRBJ2-2
CDR3 protein: CASSIGRAGRVNTGELFF
CDR3 DNA: TGTGCCAGTAGTATTGGTCGGGCGGGAAGGGTGAACACCGGGGAGCTGTTTTTT

clone size: .
D gene: .
V gene: TRBV10-3
J gene: TRBJ1-2
CDR3 protein: CATLPAEESYGYTF
CDR3 DNA: TGTGCCACCCTCCCCGCCGAAGAGAGCTATGGCTACACCTTC

clone size: .
D gene: TRBD1
V gene: TRBV5-1
J gene: TRBJ2-3
CDR3 protein: CASSGTGPRDTQYF
CDR3 DNA: TGCGCCAGCAGCGGGACAGGGCCCCGGGATACGCAGTATTTT

clone size: once
D gene: TRBD1
V gene: TRBV7-9
J gene: TRBJ1-1
CDR3 protein: CASSLADRGWTEAFF
CDR3 DNA: TGTGCCAGCAGCTTAGCGGACAGGGGGTGGACTGAAGCTTTCTTT